This T cell receptor (beta chain) emerged from a study of beta chain features in type 1 diabetes (dated by TCRdb to 2016 to 2019). A note on the overall study: Patients and healthy donors did not differ in mean age, gender distribution, total cell number or subset yield. Regulatory and stem cell-like memory subsets were isolated from only 8 patients and about eight healthy donors, whereas naive and central memory subsets came from all 30 or so donors. The study compared the TCRB repertoires of sorted circulating CD4+ T cell subsets in recently diagnosed type 1 diabetes patients with those in matched healthy donors. A total of approximately 99,000,000 sorted cells were examined across all samples, and RNA yield correlated strongly with the number of cells per subset. Paper-wide results and their limitations: Naive, central memory and regulatory TCRB repertoires appeared more similar among patients than among healthy donors. Sequencing cDNA rather than genomic DNA could over-represent highly expressing activated cells, although activation and CD3 levels did not differ between groups. HLA sub-analyses involved small numbers of individuals, so any influence of HLA type on TCRB rearrangement remained unresolved. At VDJ recombination sites, type 1 diabetes patients had fewer insertions and more deleted nucleotides, which implies abnormalities in thymic rearrangement. PCR may preferentially amplify shorter templates, but because patient and control samples were amplified and corrected together, any resulting skew would affect both groups equally. In all four CD4+ subsets, TCRB CDR3 length was moderately but significantly shorter in type 1 diabetes patients.

Inclusive of the bounding cysteine and phenylalanine, the CDR3 is 16 residues long. The DNA shown is the 48-base CDR3, in frame from base 1. V is shortened by 5 bases, J by 8 bases, and the region joining them spans 24 bases. CDR1 and CDR2 were assigned from the germline V gene as MDHEN and SYDVKM. Each donor gave one peripheral blood draw, averaging roughly 100 mL, which was collected into heparinised tubes. A BD FACSAria II was used to sort naive, central memory, regulatory and stem cell-like memory CD4+ T cells with a panel that included CD45RO, CCR7, CD25, CD127, CD95 and CD27. All sorted populations exceeded 95% purity. PBMCs were isolated immediately by Lymphoprep density gradient centrifugation and stained directly without culture. So that batch effects would be minimized, each experiment stained and sorted samples in pairs, pairing one healthy donor with one patient. The entire isolated RNA was reverse transcribed using the High Capacity cDNA Reverse Transcription Kit, and thus expressed TCRB transcripts were sequenced. Deep immunoSEQ sequencing was performed on naive, central memory and regulatory T cell samples, with an average of about 3.57 million total reads per sample. Sorted cells were lysed in RLT buffer, and RNA was extracted using DNase-treated RNeasy Micro or Mini kits according to cell number. To prevent cross-contamination, each cell subset was processed individually, whereas patient and healthy donor samples were processed jointly. Using the immunoSEQ multiplex PCR, TCRB sequences were amplified from cDNA into 87-bp fragments spanning the CDR3 region. Amplicons were sequenced on the Illumina HiSeq platform. The authors' pipeline ran thus. PCR bias was corrected computationally using synthetic template baselines, and reads within Hamming distance 2 were collapsed, with unmergeable singletons discarded. By aligning reads against IMGT, V, D and J genes, CDR3 length, and insertions or deletions at six rearrangement sites were assigned. Clonotype counts were normalized to sorted cell number within each subset before computing true diversity and Gini coefficients with the tcR R package. Repertoire sharing was quantified using the overlap coefficient calculated on TCRB nucleotide sequences. TCRdb re-hosts the immuneACCESS table, in-frame sequences only. Its copies lack some clones; in the studies checked, an unresolved V gene accounts for under half of them, and the cause for the rest is not known. Clone size and the V and J calls come from that table; the DNA yielded D and trimming. This sample is represented by under 200,000 clones; approximately 9% of them were singletons. The ten largest make up around 2.5% of the sample.

Comment on this clone: This receptor's antigen is unknown. Per-base qualities were not stored, and no clone one base away is much larger.

This chain joins TRBV28 to TRBJ1-2; the best D guess is TRBD1, with 6 bases matching. The sequence came from a woman aged 18-35 years in good health. Sequenced: central memory CD4+ T cells from blood. CDR3 sequence: CASSNPGQSESSGYTF. Here is the DNA: TGTGCCAGCAGTAATCCAGGACAGTCGGAATCGTCAGGCTACACCTTC.